A single sample gave rise to the 5 T cell receptor beta chains below, sequenced in a study of CD8 T cells in ankylosing spondylitis. Each CDR3 protein is one row after TCRdb ran MiXCR on the 5' RACE reads. The table lists approximately 150,000 distinct CDR3 sequences, 44% of them singletons. The source material was synovial fluid, either unsorted or a sorted T cell fraction (not recorded which). The receptor set was obtained from a male donor with ankylosing spondylitis.

The chain has TRBV15 and TRBJ1-6; D ambiguous. The CDR3 loop spans 12 amino acids. V lost 3 bases, J lost 3 bases, and 0 bases lay in between. CDR1 LNHNV and CDR2 YYDKDF come from the germline V gene (reference sequence). CDR3 coding DNA: TGTGCCACCAGCAGCTATAATTCACCCCTCCACTTT. Amino acid sequence: CATSSYNSPLHF.

In nucleotides, the CDR3 is TGTGCCAGCTCGCCAGGATTACCGGGAGATACGCAGTATTTT. Its translation: CASSPGLPGDTQYF. This chain links TRBV18 with TRBJ2-3; D not certain. Germline V gene sequence: CDR1 KGHSH, CDR2 LQKENI. The V end was cut by 6 bases, the J end by 5 bases, with 15 bases between. The CDR3 is made up of 14 amino acids. Based on the CDR3 plus reference TRBV18 and TRBJ2-3, the full variable domain is NAGVMQNPRHLVRRRGQEARLRCSPMKGHSHVYWYRQLPEEGLKFMVYLQKENIIDESGMPKERFSAEFPKEGPSILRIQQVVRGDSAAYFCASSPGLPGDTQYFGPGTRLTVL.

The rearrangement links TRBV7-9 to TRBJ2-3; 11 nucleotides line up with TRBD1. The CDR3 sequence is 16 residues long. Looked up from germline, CDR1 is SEHNR and CDR2 is FQNEAQ (reference sequence). J was trimmed by 3 bases and V by 5 bases; bases with no gene match: 7. CDR3 amino acids: CASSTLDRGRTDTQYF. CDR3 DNA sequence: TGTGCCAGCAGCACACTGGACAGGGGGCGTACAGATACGCAGTATTTT.

This clonotype has a handful of counts. This chain uses TRBV4-1 with TRBJ1-2; 9 bases fit TRBD1. V lost 1 base and J lost 7; bases outside the gene matches: 7. From germline, CDR1 is MGHRA and CDR2 YSYEKL. The CDR3 loop spans 15 amino acids. The CDR3: CASSQAGTGLFGYTF. CDR3 in DNA: TGCGCCAGCAGCCAAGCAGGGACAGGGTTGTTTGGCTACACCTTC.

This clonotype was detected only a few times. This sequence joins TRBV9 and TRBJ2-1; tentatively, D is TRBD1 or TRBD2 (5 bases each). Per the germline V gene, CDR1 is SGDLS and CDR2 is YYNGEE. CDR3 length equals 15 residues. Trimming shortened V by 3 bases and J by 0 bases, and 10 bases separated the two germline ends. CDR3 nucleotides: TGTGCCAGCAGCGCGGGGCTACGCTCCTACAATGAGCAGTTCTTC. Its translation is CASSAGLRSYNEQFF.